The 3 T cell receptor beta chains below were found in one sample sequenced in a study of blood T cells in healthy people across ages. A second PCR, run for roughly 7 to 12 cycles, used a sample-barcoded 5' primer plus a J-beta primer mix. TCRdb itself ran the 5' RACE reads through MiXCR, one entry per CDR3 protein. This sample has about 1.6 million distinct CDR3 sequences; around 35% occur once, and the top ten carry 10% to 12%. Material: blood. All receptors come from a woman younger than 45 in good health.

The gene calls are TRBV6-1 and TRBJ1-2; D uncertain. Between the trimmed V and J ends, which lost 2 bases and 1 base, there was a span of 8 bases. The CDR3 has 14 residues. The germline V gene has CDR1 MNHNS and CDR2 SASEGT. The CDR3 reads CASSEPYLNYGYTF. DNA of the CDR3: TGTGCCAGCAGTGAACCGTATCTTAACTATGGCTACACCTTC.

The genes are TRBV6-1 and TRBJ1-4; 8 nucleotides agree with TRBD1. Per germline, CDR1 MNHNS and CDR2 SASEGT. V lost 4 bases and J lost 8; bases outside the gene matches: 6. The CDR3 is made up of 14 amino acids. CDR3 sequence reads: CASSGTGGFEKLFF. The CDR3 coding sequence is TGTGCCAGCAGTGGAACAGGGGGTTTCGAAAAACTGTTTTTT.

The CDR3 sequence is CASSVEAGAREQYF. CDR3 DNA sequence: TGTGCCAGCAGCGTAGAAGCGGGAGCGAGAGAGCAGTACTTC. The J gene is TRBJ2-7, the V gene TRBV9, with 8 bases aligning to TRBD2. Germline V gene lookup returns CDR1 SGDLS and CDR2 YYNGEE. The junction had 6 bases not matched to a gene; V was cut back by 0 bases and J by 7 bases. CDR3 length equals 14 residues.